What follows describes a single T cell receptor (beta chain). Its antigen remains unidentified. Per-base qualities were not stored, and no clone one base away is much larger. The sample originates from a study of vaccination effects on CD4 cells after COVID-19 (dated by TCRdb to between 2021 and 2024). In the study overall: Each participant received two doses of an mRNA SARS-CoV-2 vaccine, either BNT162b2 or mRNA-1273. Pre-vaccine samples from a couple of convalescent patients were drawn 16 days and one week before the first dose, 142 and 148 days after COVID-19 diagnosis. SARS-CoV-2 spike-specific CD4+ TCR repertoires from before and after mRNA vaccination were compared in COVID-19 convalescent patients and in infection-naive vaccine recipients. A total of nine to ten COVID-19 convalescent patients and a few SARS-CoV-2-naive healthy vaccine recipients were included in the full study. In the study, cultures from other donors were sequenced using the Oncomine TCR Beta short-read assay on an Illumina iSeq 100.

To identify antigen-specific CD4+ T cell clonotypes by their expansion, the ViraFEST assay first stimulated PBMC with viral peptide pools and then applied TCR sequencing. After around 11 days of culture, CD4+ T cells were isolated with the EasySep CD4+ T cell isolation kit. PCR-confirmed SARS-CoV-2 infection had occurred in convalescent patients between March and December 2020, before the Alpha, Beta and Delta variants emerged in the United States. Each well held 1.5 million to 2.5 million PBMC cultured in IMDM containing roughly 5.1% human AB serum, approximately 10 IU/ml IL-2 and gentamicin, along with around 9.4 ug/ml peptides. On days 3 and 7, half of the culture medium was replaced with fresh IL-2-containing medium. Unless noted otherwise, every peptide stimulation condition was grown in triplicate wells. Using Ficoll-Paque Plus gradient centrifugation, PBMC were separated from whole blood and then either used fresh or cryopreserved at -140C. The QIAamp micro DNA kit was used to extract genomic DNA from the cultured CD4+ T cells.

The full study reports these points: Clones induced by infection and clones induced by vaccination both contracted markedly at late timepoints after vaccination, which fits with T cell responses waning over time. The study was limited by a small number of convalescent patients and lacked early post-infection timepoints. For convalescent patients, new clones induced by the vaccine made up most of the post-vaccine spike-reactive repertoire, and these new clones were largely distinct from the clones induced by infection.

V is trimmed back by 4 bases and J by 4 bases, and the junction contains 12 bases that no gene match accounts for. From the cysteine up to the phenylalanine, the CDR3 has a length of 18 residues. Only the CDR3 DNA stays, 54 bases, in frame from base 1. According to the germline V gene, CDR1 reads SGHRS and CDR2 reads YFSETQ. The library was built by means of the immunoSEQ multiplex PCR assay. DNA from the cultured and isolated CD4+ T cells underwent TCR beta CDR3 sequencing. The authors' pipeline ran thus. Non-productive TCR sequences were discarded, and reads were trimmed to the CDR3 region, with only CDR3s of 7 or more amino acids retained. The MANAFEST web app was used to identify antigen-specific clonotypes by comparing expansion in peptide wells with expansion in reference cultures. To count as positive, a clone had to show expansion at FDR<0.05 compared with the reference and with all other wells, an odds ratio above 5, and a frequency above 0.1% in two replicate wells. A clonotype was called cross-reactive if it was significantly expanded both in SARS-CoV-2 spike wells and in at least one common cold coronavirus spike condition. Using the stringdist R package, CDR3 similarity was measured by Levenshtein distance, and unrooted trees were constructed with ape in R 3.6.1. TCRdb mirrors the immuneACCESS table, restricted to in-frame sequences. Some clones are absent from its copies; in checked studies, under half trace to an unresolved V gene, and the reason for the others is unknown. The V and J calls and clone size were taken over from that table, and D and trimming were inferred from the DNA. Present in this sample are around 40,000 clones, around 67% of which were seen just once. 33% of the sample is taken by the ten largest.

Rearrangement joined TRBV5-1 to TRBJ2-5, and TRBD2 aligns with 14 junction nucleotides. The input for sequencing was CD4+ T cells from PBMCs cultured with a peptide pool, taken before COVID-19 vaccination. This receptor was identified in a human donor who had a prior SARS-CoV-2 infection. The DNA sequence is TGCGCCAGCAGCCCGAGGGGACTAGCGGGGGCGGAGGGAGAGACCCAGTACTTC. This sequence encodes CASSPRGLAGAEGETQYF.